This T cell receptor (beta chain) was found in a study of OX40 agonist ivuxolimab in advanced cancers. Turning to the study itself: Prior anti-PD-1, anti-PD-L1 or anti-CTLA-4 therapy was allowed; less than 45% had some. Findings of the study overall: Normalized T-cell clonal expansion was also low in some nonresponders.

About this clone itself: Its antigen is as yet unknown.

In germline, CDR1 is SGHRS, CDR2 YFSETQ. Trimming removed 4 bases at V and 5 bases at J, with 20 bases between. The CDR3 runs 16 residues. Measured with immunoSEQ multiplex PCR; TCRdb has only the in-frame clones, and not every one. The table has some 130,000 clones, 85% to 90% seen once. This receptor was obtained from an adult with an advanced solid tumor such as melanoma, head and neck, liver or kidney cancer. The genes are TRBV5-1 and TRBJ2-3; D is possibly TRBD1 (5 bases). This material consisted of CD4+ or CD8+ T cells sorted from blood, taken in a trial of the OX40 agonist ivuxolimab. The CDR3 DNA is TGCGCCAGCAGCATCTCCGGCACAGGATCTGGAGATACGCAGTATTTT. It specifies CASSISGTGSGDTQYF.